These T cell receptor beta chains were read from a single sample in a study of OX40 agonist ivuxolimab in advanced cancers. Using immunoSEQ multiplex PCR, the repertoire was profiled, and TCRdb retains in-frame clones only, with some absent. The table records tens of thousands of clones, around four fifths of them present only once. The material was CD4+ or CD8+ T cells sorted from blood, obtained in a trial of the OX40 agonist ivuxolimab. Receptors were obtained from an adult with an advanced solid tumor such as melanoma, head and neck, liver or kidney cancer. Each CDR3 is given with its conserved first and last residue. A D gene is named only where the DNA matches it firmly. Some rows mark clone size as missing; the rest say once, few, many or name a class of expanded clone.

clone size,J gene,V gene,D gene,CDR3 length,CDR3 protein,CDR3 DNA
-,TRBJ2-7,TRBV4-2,TRBD2,15,CASSQAGTRTYEQYF,TGTGCCAGCAGCCAAGCCGGGACTAGAACCTACGAGCAGTACTTC
-,TRBJ1-1,TRBV19,-,16,CASSMLAGTMNTEAFF,TGTGCCAGTAGTATGCTGGCAGGGACCATGAACACTGAAGCTTTCTTT
-,TRBJ1-5,TRBV28,TRBD1,15,CASTHDREGNQPQHF,TGTGCCAGCACCCACGACAGGGAGGGCAATCAGCCCCAGCATTTT
once,TRBJ2-1,TRBV15,-,12,CATSRTRDEQFF,TGTGCCACCAGCAGAACCCGGGATGAGCAGTTCTTC
medium-sized,TRBJ2-3,TRBV6-4,-,13,CASSPRGTDTQYF,TGTGCCAGCAGCCCTAGAGGCACAGATACGCAGTATTTT
-,TRBJ1-2,TRBV6-5,TRBD1,15,CASSYEQGQGDGYTF,TGTGCCAGCAGTTACGAACAGGGACAGGGGGATGGCTACACCTTC
many,TRBJ1-5,TRBV7-2,-,14,CASSLAGDGQPQHF,TGTGCCAGCAGCTTGGCCGGGGACGGTCAGCCCCAGCATTTT
-,TRBJ2-3,TRBV4-2,TRBD2,19,CASSHLYTGTSGPTDTQYF,TGTGCCAGCAGCCATCTTTATACCGGGACTAGCGGCCCCACAGATACGCAGTATTTT
-,TRBJ2-7,TRBV7-8,-,15,CASSSGLHSSYEQYF,TGTGCCAGCAGCTCGGGACTTCACAGCTCCTACGAGCAGTACTTC
-,TRBJ1-1,TRBV19,-,14,CASSLERGRTEAFF,TGTGCCAGTAGTCTCGAACGAGGGAGGACTGAAGCTTTCTTT
-,TRBJ2-3,TRBV9,-,14,CASSEQGTTDTQYF,TGTGCCAGCAGCGAACAGGGCACCACAGATACGCAGTATTTT
-,TRBJ2-5,TRBV5-1,TRBD2,16,CASSSPGLAGEETQYF,TGCGCCAGCAGCTCCCCGGGACTAGCGGGAGAAGAGACCCAGTACTTC
-,TRBJ1-5,TRBV2,-,15,CASKWDTNQNQPQHF,TGTGCCAGCAAGTGGGACACCAACCAAAATCAGCCCCAGCATTTT
-,TRBJ2-7,TRBV7-3,TRBD1,14,CASSSQGASYEQYF,TGTGCCAGCAGCTCACAGGGGGCCTCCTACGAGCAGTACTTC
-,TRBJ2-1,TRBV27,-,12,CASSQGDNEQFF,TGTGCCAGCAGCCAAGGGGACAATGAGCAGTTCTTC
-,TRBJ1-2,TRBV6-8,TRBD1,12,CARWTGGFGYTF,TGTGCCAGGTGGACAGGGGGATTTGGCTACACCTTC
-,TRBJ1-1,TRBV27,TRBD1,15,CASSLGQGTNTEAFF,TGTGCCAGCAGCCTCGGACAGGGGACGAACACTGAAGCTTTCTTT
-,TRBJ2-3,TRBV29-1,TRBD2,15,CSVWTSGGITDTQYF,TGCAGCGTTTGGACTAGCGGGGGGATCACAGATACGCAGTATTTT
-,TRBJ2-7,TRBV19,-,12,CASSPDAYEQYF,TGTGCCAGTAGCCCGGACGCCTACGAGCAGTACTTC
-,TRBJ1-1,TRBV30,TRBD1,12,CAWSLDRAEAFF,TGTGCCTGGAGTCTAGACAGGGCCGAAGCTTTCTTT
-,TRBJ2-7,TRBV7-6,-,14,CASSLSGSVEDIYF,TGTGCCAGCAGCTTATCGGGGTCTGTAGAGGATATATACTTC
few,TRBJ2-1,TRBV28,TRBD1,16,CASSSWDRASYNEQFF,TGTGCCAGCAGTTCGTGGGACAGGGCGAGCTACAATGAGCAGTTCTTC
-,TRBJ1-5,TRBV7-8,-,14,CASTPEGSNQPQHF,TGTGCCAGCACCCCCGAGGGTAGCAATCAGCCCCAGCATTTT
many,TRBJ1-2,TRBV6-5,-,15,CASSYSGTTLYGYTF,TGTGCCAGCAGTTACTCGGGGACCACCCTCTATGGCTACACCTTC
-,TRBJ2-3,TRBV28,TRBD1,15,CASDRQGARTDTQYF,TGTGCCAGCGATCGACAGGGGGCACGCACAGATACGCAGTATTTT
-,TRBJ1-1,TRBV30,-,12,CAWGTVNTEAFF,TGTGCCTGGGGCACAGTGAACACTGAAGCTTTCTTT
-,TRBJ1-2,TRBV7-9,-,13,CASSPGFNYGYTF,TGTGCCAGCAGCCCGGGTTTTAACTATGGCTACACCTTC
-,TRBJ2-5,TRBV5-1,-,15,CASSFDGTDGSGQYF,TGCGCCAGCAGCTTTGACGGGACTGACGGATCCGGGCAGTACTTC
-,TRBJ1-2,TRBV11-2,TRBD1,14,CASSFGTGGEGYTF,TGTGCCAGCAGCTTCGGGACAGGGGGAGAAGGCTACACCTTC
-,TRBJ2-2,TRBV7-6,-,14,CASSPQDGAGELFF,TGTGCCAGCAGCCCCCAGGACGGCGCCGGGGAGCTGTTTTTT
-,TRBJ2-7,TRBV11-1,-,14,CASSLGRDGDEQYF,TGTGCCAGCAGCTTAGGCCGGGATGGGGACGAGCAGTACTTC
-,TRBJ2-1,TRBV7-2,TRBD2,18,CASSSRLGGERTYNEQFF,TGTGCCAGCAGCTCCAGGCTGGGGGGGGAAAGGACCTACAATGAGCAGTTCTTC
-,TRBJ1-5,TRBV5-6,TRBD1,16,CASRRPGQKSNQPQHF,TGTGCCAGCAGACGTCCGGGACAGAAAAGCAATCAGCCCCAGCATTTT
-,TRBJ2-1,TRBV28,-,13,CASSLNTHNEQFF,TGTGCCAGCAGTTTGAACACCCACAATGAGCAGTTCTTC
-,TRBJ1-6,TRBV28,-,14,CASSLGQGGSPLHF,TGTGCCAGCAGTTTAGGGCAGGGAGGTTCACCCCTCCACTTT
-,TRBJ2-7,TRBV7-9,TRBD1,12,CASSPTGGEQYF,TGTGCCAGCAGCCCTACAGGGGGCGAGCAGTACTTC
many,TRBJ1-1,TRBV27,-,15,CASSLTVRGRSEAFF,TGTGCCAGCAGTCTCACCGTTCGGGGGCGGTCTGAAGCTTTCTTT
-,TRBJ2-5,TRBV11-2,-,12,CASSPQQETQYF,TGTGCCAGCAGCCCCCAGCAAGAGACCCAGTACTTC
-,TRBJ2-2,TRBV16,-,14,CASSQAGQPGELFF,TGTGCCAGCAGCCAAGCAGGACAACCCGGGGAGCTGTTTTTT
once,TRBJ2-2,TRBV13,-,15,CASRPPLVPTGELFF,TGTGCCAGCAGACCCCCGTTGGTCCCCACCGGGGAGCTGTTTTTT
-,TRBJ2-7,TRBV5-4,-,15,CASSPGAGPLNEQYF,TGTGCCAGCAGCCCGGGGGCGGGCCCCCTTAACGAGCAGTACTTC
-,TRBJ2-7,TRBV4-1,TRBD2,16,CASRQLAGDLTYEQYF,TGCGCCAGCAGACAACTAGCGGGGGATTTAACCTACGAGCAGTACTTC